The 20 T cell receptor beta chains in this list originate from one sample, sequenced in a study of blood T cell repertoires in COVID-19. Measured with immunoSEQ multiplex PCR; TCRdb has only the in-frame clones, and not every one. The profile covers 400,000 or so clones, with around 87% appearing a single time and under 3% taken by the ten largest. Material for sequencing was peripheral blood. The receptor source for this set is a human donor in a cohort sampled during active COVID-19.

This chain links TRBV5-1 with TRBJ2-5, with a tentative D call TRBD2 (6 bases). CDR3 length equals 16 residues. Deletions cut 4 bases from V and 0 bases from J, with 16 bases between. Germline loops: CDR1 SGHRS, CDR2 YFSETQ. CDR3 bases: TGCGCCAGCAGCCCCGGTGGGAGGCAGTACCAAGAGACCCAGTACTTC. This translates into CASSPGGRQYQETQYF.

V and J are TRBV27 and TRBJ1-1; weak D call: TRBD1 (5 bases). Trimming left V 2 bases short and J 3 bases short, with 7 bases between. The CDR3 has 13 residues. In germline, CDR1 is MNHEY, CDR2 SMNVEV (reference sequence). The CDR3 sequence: CASSLGRDTEAFF. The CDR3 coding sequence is TGTGCCAGCAGTTTAGGCAGGGACACTGAAGCTTTCTTT.

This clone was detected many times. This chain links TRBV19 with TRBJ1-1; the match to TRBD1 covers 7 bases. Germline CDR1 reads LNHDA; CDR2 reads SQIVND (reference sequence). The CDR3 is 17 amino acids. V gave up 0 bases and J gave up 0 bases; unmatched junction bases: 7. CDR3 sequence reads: CASSIETQGNMNTEAFF. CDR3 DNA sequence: TGTGCCAGTAGTATAGAGACACAGGGGAACATGAACACTGAAGCTTTCTTT.

In DNA form, the CDR3 reads TGTGCCAGCAGCCTGTCAGGGAATCAGCCCCAGCATTTT. It translates to CASSLSGNQPQHF. The chain is built from TRBV7-3 and TRBJ1-5, with a weak D call TRBD1 (5 bases). Germline CDR1 reads SGHTA; CDR2 reads FQGTGA. CDR3 length equals 13 residues. Trimming took 5 bases from V and 4 from J, leaving 9 bases between them.

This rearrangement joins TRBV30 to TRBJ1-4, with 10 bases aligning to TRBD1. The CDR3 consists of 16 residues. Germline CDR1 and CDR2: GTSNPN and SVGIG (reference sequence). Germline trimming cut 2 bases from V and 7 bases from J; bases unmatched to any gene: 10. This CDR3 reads CAWSNRDRGWGEKLFF. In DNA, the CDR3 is TGTGCCTGGAGTAACCGGGACAGGGGTTGGGGTGAAAAACTGTTTTTT.

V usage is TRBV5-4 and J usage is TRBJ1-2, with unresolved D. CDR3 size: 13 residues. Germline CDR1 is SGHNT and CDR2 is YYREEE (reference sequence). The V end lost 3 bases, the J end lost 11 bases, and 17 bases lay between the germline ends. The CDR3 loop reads CASSYDLDWRYTF. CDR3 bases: TGTGCCAGCAGCTACGACCTCGACTGGAGGTACACCTTC.

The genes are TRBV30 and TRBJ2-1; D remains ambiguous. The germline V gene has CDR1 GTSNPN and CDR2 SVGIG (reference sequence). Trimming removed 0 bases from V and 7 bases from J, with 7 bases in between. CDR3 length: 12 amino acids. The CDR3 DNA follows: TGTGCCTGGAGTGTAGCGAGGAATGAGCAGTTCTTC. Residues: CAWSVARNEQFF.

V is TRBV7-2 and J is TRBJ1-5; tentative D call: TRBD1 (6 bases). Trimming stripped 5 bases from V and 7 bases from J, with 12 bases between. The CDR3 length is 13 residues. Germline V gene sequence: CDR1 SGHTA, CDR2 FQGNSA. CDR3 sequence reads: CASSKQGGQPQHF. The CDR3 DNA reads TGTGCCAGCAGCAAACAGGGTGGACAGCCCCAGCATTTT.

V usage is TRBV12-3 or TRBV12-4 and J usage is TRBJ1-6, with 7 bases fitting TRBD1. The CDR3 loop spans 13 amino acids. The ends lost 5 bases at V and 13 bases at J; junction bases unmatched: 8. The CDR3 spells CASSPRQGGPLHF. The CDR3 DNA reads TGTGCCAGCAGTCCTAGACAGGGCGGGCCCCTCCACTTT.

CDR3 nucleotide sequence: TGTGCCAGTAGTATAGCCACAGCTTACTCCTACAATGAGCAGTTCTTC. Its translation: CASSIATAYSYNEQFF. The gene calls are TRBV19 and TRBJ2-1; D is uncertain. The V end was cut by 1 base, the J end by 0 bases, with 10 bases between. Germline V lookup: CDR1 LNHDA, CDR2 SQIVND (reference sequence). The CDR3 contains 16 residues.

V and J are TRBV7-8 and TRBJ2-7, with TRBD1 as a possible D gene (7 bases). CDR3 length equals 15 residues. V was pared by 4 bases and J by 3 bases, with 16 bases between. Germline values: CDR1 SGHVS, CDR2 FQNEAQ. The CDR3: CASSSRRGQLYEQYF. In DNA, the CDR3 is TGTGCCAGCAGCTCCCGGAGGGGACAGCTCTACGAGCAGTACTTC.

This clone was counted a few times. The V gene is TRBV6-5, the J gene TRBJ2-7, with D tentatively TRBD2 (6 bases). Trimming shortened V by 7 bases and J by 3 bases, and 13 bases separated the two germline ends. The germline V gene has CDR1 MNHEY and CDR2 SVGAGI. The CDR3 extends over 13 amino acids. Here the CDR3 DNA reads TGTGCCAGCAACCGACGGGAGCACTACGAGCAGTACTTC. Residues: CASNRREHYEQYF.

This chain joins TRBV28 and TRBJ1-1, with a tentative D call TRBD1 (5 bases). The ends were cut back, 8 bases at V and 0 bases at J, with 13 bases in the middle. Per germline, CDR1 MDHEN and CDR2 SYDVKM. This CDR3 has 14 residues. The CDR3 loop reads CASETGAMNTEAFF. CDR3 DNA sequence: TGTGCCAGCGAGACTGGGGCGATGAACACTGAAGCTTTCTTT.

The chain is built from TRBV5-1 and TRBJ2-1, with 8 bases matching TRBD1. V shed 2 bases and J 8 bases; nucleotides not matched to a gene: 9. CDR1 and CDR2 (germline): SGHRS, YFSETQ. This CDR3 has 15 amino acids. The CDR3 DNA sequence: TGCGCCAGCAGCTTTGAGGGGACAGGAAGGGATGAGCAGTTCTTC. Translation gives CASSFEGTGRDEQFF.

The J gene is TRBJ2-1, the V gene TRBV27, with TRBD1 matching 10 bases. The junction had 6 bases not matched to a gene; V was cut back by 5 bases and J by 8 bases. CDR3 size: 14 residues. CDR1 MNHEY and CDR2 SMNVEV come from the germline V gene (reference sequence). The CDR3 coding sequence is TGTGCCAGCAGTATCGGACAGGGGGAATATGAGCAGTTCTTC. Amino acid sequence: CASSIGQGEYEQFF.

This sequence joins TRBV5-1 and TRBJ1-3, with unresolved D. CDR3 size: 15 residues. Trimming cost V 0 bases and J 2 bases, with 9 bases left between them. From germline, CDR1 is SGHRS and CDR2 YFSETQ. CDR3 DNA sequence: TGCGCCAGCAGCTTGGGGGCAGCTACTGGAAACACCATATATTTT. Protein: CASSLGAATGNTIYF.

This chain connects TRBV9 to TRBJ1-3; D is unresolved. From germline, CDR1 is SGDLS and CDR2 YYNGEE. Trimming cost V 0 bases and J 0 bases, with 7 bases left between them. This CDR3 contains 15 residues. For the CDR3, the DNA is TGTGCCAGCAGCGTAGTGGCAGACTCTGGAAACACCATATATTTT. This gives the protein CASSVVADSGNTIYF.

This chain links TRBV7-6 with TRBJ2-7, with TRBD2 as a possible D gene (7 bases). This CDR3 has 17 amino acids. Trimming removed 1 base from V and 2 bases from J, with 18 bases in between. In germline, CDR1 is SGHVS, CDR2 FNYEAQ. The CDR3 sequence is CASSLGGGGSTTYEQYF. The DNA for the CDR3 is TGTGCCAGCAGCTTAGGGGGGGGCGGGTCTACAACCTACGAGCAGTACTTC.

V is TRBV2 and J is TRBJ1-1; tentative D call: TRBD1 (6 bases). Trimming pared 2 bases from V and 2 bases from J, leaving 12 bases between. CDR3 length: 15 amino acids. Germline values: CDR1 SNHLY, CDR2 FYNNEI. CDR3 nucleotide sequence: TGTGCCAGCAGTGAATGGGGGCGAGGAAACACTGAAGCTTTCTTT. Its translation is CASSEWGRGNTEAFF.

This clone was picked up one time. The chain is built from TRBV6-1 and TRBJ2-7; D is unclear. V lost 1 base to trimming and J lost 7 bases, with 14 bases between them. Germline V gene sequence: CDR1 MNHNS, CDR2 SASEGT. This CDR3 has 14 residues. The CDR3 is CASSEGGESGEQYF. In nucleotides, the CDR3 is TGTGCCAGCAGTGAAGGAGGAGAAAGTGGGGAGCAGTACTTC.